A single T cell receptor beta chain is shown here with its context. The repertoire was sequenced with immunoSEQ multiplex PCR; TCRdb's copy has only in-frame clones and lacks some. The table includes roughly 410,000 clones, roughly 96% detected once. This record comes from a study of shared clonotypes between healthy human individuals. This TCR derives from a man aged 25 to 45 in good health. The material sequenced was memory CD8+ T cells sorted from blood. Subset reported: CD45RO+ cells pooled with CCR7-negative TemRA cells.

The CDR3 sequence: CASSGRWGDGYTF. CDR3 coding DNA: TGTGCCAGCAGCGGGAGGTGGGGGGATGGCTACACCTTC. J is TRBJ1-2 and V is TRBV25-1; D may be TRBD1 (5 bases). V lost 6 bases and J 6 bases, leaving 14 bases between the germline ends. From germline, CDR1 is MGHDK and CDR2 SYGVNS. The CDR3 is 13 amino acids.